This T cell receptor beta chain was recovered during a study of metastatic and nonmetastatic thyroid tumors. Study-level background: Malignant thyroid and benign thyroid patients provided blood and tumor or nodule tissue whose repertoires were compared.

Study processing details: To classify distant metastasis in papillary thyroid cancer, a model was built from CDR3 differences across clinicopathological groups. MiXCR was used by TCRdb to re-call the PCR reads. What appears here as the V and J calls and clone size reflects TCRdb's work, not the paper's. This sample has around 15,000 clones; around 24% occur once, and the top ten carry approximately 13%. Patients had received no treatment of any kind before thyroid surgery. V was clipped by 4 bases and J by 2 bases, with 17 bases between them. Germline V gives CDR1 KGHDR, CDR2 SFDVKD. The CDR3 sequence is 17 residues long. A note on this clone: The antigen is undetermined.

Study outcomes and limitations: Benign nodules were reported to have significantly lower TCR beta diversity than malignant thyroid tumors, in blood and tumor.

The rearrangement links TRBV24-1 to TRBJ2-1; no reliable D call. The sequence was obtained from a male donor with papillary thyroid cancer or a benign thyroid nodule (not recorded which). Some clones in this sample may be carry-over from other donors' samples. Sequenced: tumor tissue. The CDR3 protein is CATSDSFGRSTYNEQFF. CDR3 coding DNA: TGTGCCACCAGTGACTCTTTTGGCAGGAGTACCTACAATGAGCAGTTCTTC.